Listed below are T cell receptor beta chains from one sample, sequenced in a study of cytomegalovirus exposure and HLA in healthy donors. The protocol was immunoSEQ multiplex PCR, while the TCRdb copy is restricted to in-frame clones and leaves out a portion. The table includes 110,000 to 150,000 clones, roughly three quarters detected once. The source material was PBMCs. The receptors shown here come from a woman between 40 and 55 years old in good health and CMV-seronegative. Each CDR3 is given with its conserved first and last residue. A D gene is named only where the DNA matches it firmly. For some rows the clone size is stated as once, few or many, or as a class when expanded; others skip it.

-	TRBV19	TRBD1	TRBJ2-3	CASRPIGQGPTDTQYF	TGTGCCAGTAGGCCAATTGGACAGGGCCCCACAGATACGCAGTATTTT
-	TRBV30	-	TRBJ1-2	CAWSRARVGYTF	TGTGCCTGGAGTAGGGCCAGGGTTGGCTACACCTTC
-	TRBV27	-	TRBJ1-2	CASSSKQNAYGYTF	TGTGCCAGCAGTTCCAAACAGAACGCCTATGGCTACACCTTC
-	TRBV7-6	-	TRBJ2-7	CASSYGGGNEQYF	TGTGCCAGCAGCTACGGTGGGGGGAACGAGCAGTACTTC
-	TRBV28	TRBD1	TRBJ2-2	CASSLRTGNTGELFF	TGTGCCAGCAGTTTGAGGACAGGGAACACCGGGGAGCTGTTTTTT
few	TRBV2	-	TRBJ1-1	CASVRGLNTEAFF	TGTGCCAGCGTCAGGGGTTTGAACACTGAAGCTTTCTTT
few	TRBV4-1	-	TRBJ1-5	CASSQEDWTSNQPQHF	TGCGCCAGCAGCCAAGAGGACTGGACCAGCAATCAGCCCCAGCATTTT
-	TRBV5-8	-	TRBJ1-1	CASSHRTVNTEAFF	TGTGCCAGCAGCCATCGGACAGTGAACACTGAAGCTTTCTTT
-	TRBV4-1	-	TRBJ1-1	CASSQDPDWTPNTEAFF	TGCGCCAGCAGCCAAGATCCAGACTGGACACCGAACACTGAAGCTTTCTTT
-	TRBV7-9	TRBD2	TRBJ2-3	CASSSIAGATDTQYF	TGTGCCAGCAGCAGTATAGCGGGGGCCACAGATACGCAGTATTTT
few	TRBV5-4	-	TRBJ1-1	CASSFVGAVEAFF	TGTGCCAGCAGCTTCGTAGGGGCAGTTGAAGCTTTCTTT
-	TRBV28	TRBD2	TRBJ2-2	CASSLTSGGAGHTGELFF	TGTGCCAGCAGTTTGACTAGCGGGGGTGCGGGGCACACCGGGGAGCTGTTTTTT
-	TRBV11-1	TRBD1	TRBJ1-2	CASSLRDSPSGGYTF	TGTGCCAGCAGCTTACGGGACAGCCCTAGCGGGGGCTACACCTTC
once	TRBV5-1	TRBD1	TRBJ1-4	CASSSQGAGANEKLFF	TGCGCCAGCAGCTCCCAGGGGGCGGGAGCTAATGAAAAACTGTTTTTT
-	TRBV19	-	TRBJ2-4	CASSIGRGKLDIQYF	TGTGCCAGTAGTATAGGAAGAGGTAAACTAGACATTCAGTACTTC